These T cell receptor beta chains were read from a single sample in a study of blood T cell repertoires in COVID-19. Clones were sequenced by immunoSEQ multiplex PCR, and TCRdb holds only the in-frame ones, with some missing. The data show about 200,000 clones, 80% to 85% seen once. The sample consisted of peripheral blood. The receptors derive from a man aged 40-50 years with acute or convalescent COVID-19. Each CDR3 is given with its conserved first and last residue. The D gene is left open where the match is weak. Clone size is stated in some rows and not others, as once, few, many or a class when expanded.

TRBV29-1	TRBJ1-1	NA	NA	TGCAGCGTTGAAGATCAAACAGCCACTTTGAACACTGAAGCTTTCTTT	CSVEDQTATLNTEAFF
TRBV29-1	TRBJ2-5	TRBD2	once	TGCAGCGTTGACGGCCCGGGGGGAGGTGGCGAGACCCAGTACTTC	CSVDGPGGGGETQYF
TRBV5-1	TRBJ2-7	TRBD2	NA	TGCGCCAGCAGCCAACTGACTAGCGGGACCACCTACGAGCAGTACTTC	CASSQLTSGTTYEQYF
TRBV9	TRBJ1-2	NA	NA	TGTGCCAGCAGCGGCGGGAGTCTATGGGGCTACACCTTC	CASSGGSLWGYTF
TRBV5-6	TRBJ1-1	NA	NA	TGTGCCAGCAGCTTGGTCGGAGTGGCTATGAACACTGAAGCTTTCTTT	CASSLVGVAMNTEAFF
TRBV6-5	TRBJ2-7	NA	once	TGTGCCAGCAGTACGGGACTCCTTTACGAGCAGTACTTC	CASSTGLLYEQYF
TRBV11-3	TRBJ2-1	NA	NA	TGTGCCAGCAGCTTGGGAGGCCCAACGCCTTACAATGAGCAGTTCTTC	CASSLGGPTPYNEQFF
TRBV9	TRBJ2-7	TRBD2	NA	TGTGCCAGCAGCCCAAGGACTAGCGGTGCCTACGAGCAGTACTTC	CASSPRTSGAYEQYF
TRBV12-5	TRBJ1-2	NA	NA	TGTGCTAGTGGTTTCCAGGGGACATACGGCTACACCTTC	CASGFQGTYGYTF
TRBV5-5	TRBJ2-3	TRBD2	NA	TGTGCCAGCAGTTTCTTAGCGGGAGGCTCGAGCACAGATACGCAGTATTTT	CASSFLAGGSSTDTQYF
TRBV2	TRBJ2-3	NA	once	TGTGCCAGCCGACTTTTACTCACAGATACGCAGTATTTT	CASRLLLTDTQYF
TRBV4-1	TRBJ2-1	NA	NA	TGCGCCAGCAGCCTAATAAGGGCCCGCAGGGGGGACTACAATGAGCAGTTCTTC	CASSLIRARRGDYNEQFF
TRBV29-1	TRBJ1-2	NA	NA	TGCAGCGTAGACGACTGGCATGGCTACACCTTC	CSVDDWHGYTF
TRBV4-1	TRBJ2-3	TRBD2	NA	TGCGCCAGCAGCCAAGTAGCGGGAGGCGGTGTGACAGATACGCAGTATTTT	CASSQVAGGGVTDTQYF
TRBV28	TRBJ2-1	TRBD2	NA	TGTGCCAGCACCCCCCCCGGGACTAGCGGGTTAGATGAGCAGTTCTTC	CASTPPGTSGLDEQFF
TRBV4-2	TRBJ1-2	TRBD1	NA	TGTGCCAGCAGCCAGCCCGGACAGGACGCTAACTATGGCTACACCTTC	CASSQPGQDANYGYTF
TRBV7-2	TRBJ2-3	NA	few	TGTGCCAGCAGCTCCTGGACAATCAGCACAGATACGCAGTATTTT	CASSSWTISTDTQYF
TRBV13	TRBJ2-1	NA	once	TGTGCCAGCAGCTCCTACTACAATGAGCAGTTCTTC	CASSSYYNEQFF
TRBV5-1	TRBJ1-4	NA	NA	TGCGCCAGCAAAGAACAGGGCCGAAATGAAAAACTGTTTTTT	CASKEQGRNEKLFF
TRBV11-2	TRBJ1-5	NA	NA	TGTGCCAGCAGCTTAGAGAGAGGACAGCCCCAGCATTTT	CASSLERGQPQHF
TRBV5-4	TRBJ2-7	TRBD1	once	TGTGCCAGCAGCTGGAACCCGGGACAGTACGAGCAGTACTTC	CASSWNPGQYEQYF
TRBV10-3	TRBJ1-1	NA	once	TGTGCCATCAGCAGATCCGGGTCGGGCACTGAAGCTTTCTTT	CAISRSGSGTEAFF
TRBV19	TRBJ2-1	TRBD1	NA	TGTGCCAGTAGTCGGGACAGGGGATGGTATGAGCAGTTCTTC	CASSRDRGWYEQFF
TRBV13	TRBJ2-3	TRBD2	NA	TGTGCCAGCAGCTCGACCCGACTAGCGGCCAGCACAGATACGCAGTATTTT	CASSSTRLAASTDTQYF
TRBV30	TRBJ1-4	NA	NA	TGTGCCTGGATGTACCTATTAGGACTCCTGTGTTGTATCGGTGTGGGTGAAAAACTGTTTTTT	CAWMYLLGLLCCIGVGEKLFF
TRBV5-1	TRBJ1-1	TRBD1	once	TGCGCCAGCAGCTTGGCAACAGGGGGGACTGAAGCTTTCTTT	CASSLATGGTEAFF
TRBV6-1	TRBJ2-4	TRBD2	once	TGTGCCAGCAGTGAACGACCAGCGGGAACACTGGTAGCCAAAAACATTCAGTACTTC	CASSERPAGTLVAKNIQYF
TRBV3-1/TRBV3-2	TRBJ1-5	NA	NA	TGTGCCAGCAGCCTCAGCACAACAGGGAATCAGCCCCAGCATTTT	CASSLSTTGNQPQHF
TRBV27	TRBJ2-1	NA	NA	TGTGCCACCTTACGACTCCAGTCTAGTTCTGAGCAGTTCTTC	CATLRLQSSSEQFF
TRBV19	TRBJ1-1	TRBD1	NA	TGTGCCAGTATCCGCCTCCACTATGACAGGGCCACTGAAGCTTTCTTT	CASIRLHYDRATEAFF
TRBV14	TRBJ2-7	TRBD1	NA	TGTGCCAGCAGTTCCGGGACAGGGGGGGACGAGCAGTACTTC	CASSSGTGGDEQYF
TRBV3-1/TRBV3-2	TRBJ1-2	NA	NA	TGTGCCAGCAGTCGCATACAAGCAGGGTATGGCTACACCTTC	CASSRIQAGYGYTF
TRBV7-8	TRBJ2-7	NA	NA	TGTGCCAGCAGCTTGTTAGTGGGGAGGGAGCAGTACTTC	CASSLLVGREQYF
TRBV4-2	TRBJ1-1	NA	NA	TGTGCCAGCAGCCCCCCTGCGGGGACGGCGAACACTGAAGCTTTCTTT	CASSPPAGTANTEAFF
TRBV5-1	TRBJ2-1	NA	NA	TGCGCCAGCAGCTTAGGACAGACGAGTGAGCAGTTCTTC	CASSLGQTSEQFF
TRBV5-4	TRBJ2-1	NA	once	TGTGCCAGCAGCTTGCCCCCCAGGGTCAACAATGAGCAGTTCTTC	CASSLPPRVNNEQFF
TRBV6-5	TRBJ1-2	TRBD1	NA	TGTGCCAGCAGAAGGGGGGACAGCCGGTTATACGGCTACACCTTC	CASRRGDSRLYGYTF
TRBV18	TRBJ2-3	TRBD2	NA	TGTGCCAGCTCACCAGTTGGACTAGGGACGGTAGATACGCAGTATTTT	CASSPVGLGTVDTQYF
TRBV9	TRBJ2-7	TRBD1	NA	TGTGCCAGCAGCTTAAAACGGGACAGAGCCTACGAGCAGTACTTC	CASSLKRDRAYEQYF
TRBV6-1	TRBJ2-2	TRBD1	NA	TGTGCCAGCAGGGAAACCGGGACAGGGGTCACCGGGGAGCTGTTTTTT	CASRETGTGVTGELFF
TRBV7-9	TRBJ2-7	NA	NA	TGTGCCAGCAGCTCCACCGGGACCTACGAGCAGTACTTC	CASSSTGTYEQYF
TRBV6-5	TRBJ1-5	NA	once	TGTGCCAGCAGTTACCAGAGGTCAAATCAGCCCCAGCATTTT	CASSYQRSNQPQHF
TRBV6-2/TRBV6-3	TRBJ2-1	TRBD2	NA	TGTGCCAGCAGCACGGGGGGGGAGGGTTACAATGAGCAGTTCTTC	CASSTGGEGYNEQFF
TRBV6-4	TRBJ2-2	NA	few	TGTGCCAGCGGGAAGGGGACCGGGGAGCTGTTTTTT	CASGKGTGELFF
TRBV5-1	TRBJ1-4	TRBD1	NA	TGCGCCAGCAGCTCCGGGACAGGGATTGAAAAACTGTTTTTT	CASSSGTGIEKLFF
TRBV2	TRBJ1-1	NA	NA	TGTGCCAGCAGGGGGCCGGGCGAGGAAGCTGAAGCTTTCTTT	CASRGPGEEAEAFF
TRBV7-8	TRBJ2-5	NA	NA	TGTGCCAGCAGCTTAGGATCCGGGGGAGAGACCCAGTACTTC	CASSLGSGGETQYF
TRBV2	TRBJ1-5	NA	once	TGTGCCAGCAGCTTAACAGGGCCTTACTACCCCGGTGGCAATCAGCCCCAGCATTTT	CASSLTGPYYPGGNQPQHF
TRBV4-2	TRBJ2-7	TRBD2	NA	TGTGCCAGCAGCCTAGGGGGGACTAGCTTGTCCTACGAGCAGTACTTC	CASSLGGTSLSYEQYF
TRBV4-1	TRBJ1-1	NA	few	TGCGCCAGCAGCCAAGATATTATAAACACTGAAGCTTTCTTT	CASSQDIINTEAFF
TRBV19	TRBJ1-4	NA	NA	TGTGCCAGTGTGGGCGTCGGGATTGAAAAACTGTTTTTT	CASVGVGIEKLFF
TRBV6-5	TRBJ2-1	TRBD2	few	TGTGCCAGCAGTTTAGCGGGAGAGAGTGAGCAGTTCTTC	CASSLAGESEQFF
TRBV4-2	TRBJ2-1	NA	NA	TGTGCCAGCAGCCAAGATCACGAGACAGGAGCCTACAATGAGCAGTTCTTC	CASSQDHETGAYNEQFF
TRBV7-2	TRBJ1-4	NA	NA	TGTGCCAGCAGCCCCGCTCGGGGGGGGGCCTCAACTAATGAAAAACTGTTTTTT	CASSPARGGASTNEKLFF
TRBV20-1	TRBJ2-2	TRBD2	once	TGCAGTGCTAGTAGCGGGAGCAGGGCCGGGGAGCTGTTTTTT	CSASSGSRAGELFF
TRBV9	TRBJ1-2	TRBD1	NA	TGTGCCAGCAGCGGGGGGGACAGGGTAGACGGCTACACCTTC	CASSGGDRVDGYTF
TRBV4-1	TRBJ2-1	TRBD2	NA	TGCGCCAGCAGCCAAGAACCGGGACTAGCGGGTCGTGGTGGGCAGTTCTTC	CASSQEPGLAGRGGQFF
TRBV30	TRBJ2-3	TRBD1	NA	TGTGCCTGGAGTGCGAACAGGGGCATAGATACGCAGTATTTT	CAWSANRGIDTQYF